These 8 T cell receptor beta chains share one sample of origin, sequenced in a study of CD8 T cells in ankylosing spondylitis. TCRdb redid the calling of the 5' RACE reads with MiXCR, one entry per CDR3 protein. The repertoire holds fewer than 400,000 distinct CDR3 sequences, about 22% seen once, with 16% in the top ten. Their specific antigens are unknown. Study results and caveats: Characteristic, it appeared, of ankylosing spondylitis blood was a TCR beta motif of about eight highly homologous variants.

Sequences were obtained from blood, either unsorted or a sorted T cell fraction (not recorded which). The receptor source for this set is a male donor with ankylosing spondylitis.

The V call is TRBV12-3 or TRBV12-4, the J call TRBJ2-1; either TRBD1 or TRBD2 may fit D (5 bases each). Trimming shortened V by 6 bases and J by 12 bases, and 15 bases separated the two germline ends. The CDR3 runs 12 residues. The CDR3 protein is CASSRGQRGQFF. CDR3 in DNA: TGTGCCAGCAGCCGGGGCCAAAGAGGGCAGTTCTTC.

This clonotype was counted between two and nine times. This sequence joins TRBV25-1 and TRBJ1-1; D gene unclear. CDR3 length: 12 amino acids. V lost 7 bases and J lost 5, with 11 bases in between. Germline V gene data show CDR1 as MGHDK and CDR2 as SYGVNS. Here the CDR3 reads CASNEGGTEAFF. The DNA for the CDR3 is TGTGCCAGCAATGAGGGAGGGACTGAAGCTTTCTTT.

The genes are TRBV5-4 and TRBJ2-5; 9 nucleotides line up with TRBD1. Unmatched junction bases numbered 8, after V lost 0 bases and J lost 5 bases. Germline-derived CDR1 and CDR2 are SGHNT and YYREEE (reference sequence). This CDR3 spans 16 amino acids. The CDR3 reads CASSLGTGGVYETQYF. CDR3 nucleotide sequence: TGTGCCAGCAGCTTGGGAACAGGGGGCGTGTACGAGACCCAGTACTTC.

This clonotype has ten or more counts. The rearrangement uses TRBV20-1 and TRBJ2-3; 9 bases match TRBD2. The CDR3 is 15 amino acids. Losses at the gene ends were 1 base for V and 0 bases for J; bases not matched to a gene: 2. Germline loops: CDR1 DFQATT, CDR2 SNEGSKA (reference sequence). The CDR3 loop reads CSARVAGVSTDTQYF. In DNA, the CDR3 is TGCAGTGCTAGAGTAGCGGGAGTAAGCACAGATACGCAGTATTTT.

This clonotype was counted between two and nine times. CDR3 amino acids: CASSPLTGFGNNEQFF. The CDR3 DNA follows: TGTGCCAGCTCACCACTGACAGGGTTTGGGAACAATGAGCAGTTCTTC. V is TRBV18 and J is TRBJ2-1; TRBD1 matches at 7 bases. In germline, CDR1 is KGHSH, CDR2 LQKENI. Unmatched junction bases numbered 8, after V lost 1 base and J lost 5 bases. CDR3 length: 16 residues.

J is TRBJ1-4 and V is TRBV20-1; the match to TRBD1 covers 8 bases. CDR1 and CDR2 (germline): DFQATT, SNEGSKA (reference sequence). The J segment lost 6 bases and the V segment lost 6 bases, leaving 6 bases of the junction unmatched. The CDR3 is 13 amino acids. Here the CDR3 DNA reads TGCAGTGCCAATGACAGGGGCCATGAAAAACTGTTTTTT. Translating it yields CSANDRGHEKLFF.

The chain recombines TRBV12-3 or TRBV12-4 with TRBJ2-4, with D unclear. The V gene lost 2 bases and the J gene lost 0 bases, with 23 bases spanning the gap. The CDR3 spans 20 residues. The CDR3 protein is CASSLNFETHSTLAKNIQYF. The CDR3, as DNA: TGTGCCAGCAGTTTAAATTTTGAGACCCATTCCACCCTAGCCAAAAACATTCAGTACTTC.

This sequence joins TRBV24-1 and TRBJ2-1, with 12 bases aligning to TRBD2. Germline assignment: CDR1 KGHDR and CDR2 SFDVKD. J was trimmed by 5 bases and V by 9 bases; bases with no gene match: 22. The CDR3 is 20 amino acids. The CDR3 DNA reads TGTGCCACCCACTCCCCGACAGGGGTTATTACTAGCGGGGGGAACAATGAGCAGTTCTTC. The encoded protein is CATHSPTGVITSGGNNEQFF.